This TCR beta chain is drawn from a study of T cell changes during pregnancy in multiple sclerosis. Method: immunoSEQ multiplex PCR; TCRdb's copy keeps in-frame clones and lacks some. Of around 88,000 clones listed, 90% to 95% are singletons. The CDR3 consists of 17 residues. Trimming shortened V by 1 base and J by 10 bases, and 20 bases separated the two germline ends. Germline CDR1 reads MGHRA; CDR2 reads YSYEKL. The chain combines TRBV4-1 with TRBJ1-6, with D possibly TRBD1 on 6 matching bases. This TCR was sampled from a female donor with multiple sclerosis, enrolled in a pregnancy study. The source was peripheral blood, collected in the first trimester of pregnancy. The CDR3 loop reads CASSQGGGPLGRSPLHF. The DNA of the CDR3 is TGCGCCAGCAGCCAAGGCGGGGGGCCCTTGGGGAGGTCACCCCTCCACTTT.